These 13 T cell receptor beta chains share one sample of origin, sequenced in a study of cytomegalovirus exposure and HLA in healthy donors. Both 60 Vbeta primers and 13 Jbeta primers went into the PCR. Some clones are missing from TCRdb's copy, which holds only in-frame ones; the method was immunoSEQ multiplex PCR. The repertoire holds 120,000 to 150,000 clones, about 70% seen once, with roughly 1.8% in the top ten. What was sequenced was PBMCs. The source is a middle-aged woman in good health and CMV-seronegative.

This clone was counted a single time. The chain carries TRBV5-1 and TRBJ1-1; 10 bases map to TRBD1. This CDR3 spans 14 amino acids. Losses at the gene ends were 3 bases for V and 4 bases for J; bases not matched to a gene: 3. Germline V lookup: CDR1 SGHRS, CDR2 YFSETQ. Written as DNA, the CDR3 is TGCGCCAGCAGCTCGGGACAGGGGTCCACTGAAGCTTTCTTT. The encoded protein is CASSSGQGSTEAFF.

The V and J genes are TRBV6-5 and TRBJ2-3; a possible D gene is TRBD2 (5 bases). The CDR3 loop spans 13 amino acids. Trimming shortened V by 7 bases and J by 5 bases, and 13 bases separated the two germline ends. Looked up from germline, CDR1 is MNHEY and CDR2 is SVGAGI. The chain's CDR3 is CASTKPGLDTQYF. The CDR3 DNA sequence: TGTGCCAGCACTAAACCGGGGTTAGATACGCAGTATTTT.

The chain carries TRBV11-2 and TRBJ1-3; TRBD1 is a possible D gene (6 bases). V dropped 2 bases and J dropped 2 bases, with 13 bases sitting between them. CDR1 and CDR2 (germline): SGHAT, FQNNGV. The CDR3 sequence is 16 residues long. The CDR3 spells CASSLRTGGPGNTIYF. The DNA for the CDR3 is TGTGCCAGCAGCTTACGGACGGGGGGGCCTGGAAACACCATATATTTT.

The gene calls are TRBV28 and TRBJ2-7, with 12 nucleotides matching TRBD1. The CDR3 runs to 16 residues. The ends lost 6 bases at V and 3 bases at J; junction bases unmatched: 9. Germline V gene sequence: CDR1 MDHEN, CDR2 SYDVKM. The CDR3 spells CASRRPGQGARYEQYF. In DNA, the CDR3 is TGTGCCAGCAGGCGACCGGGACAGGGGGCTCGCTACGAGCAGTACTTC.

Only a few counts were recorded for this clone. The CDR3 DNA reads as TGCAGCGTTGGTACAGGGGGCCCCTACAGGGAAGCTTTCTTT. Translation: CSVGTGGPYREAFF. The chain has TRBV29-1 and TRBJ1-1, with 9 bases that match TRBD1. CDR1 SQVTM and CDR2 ANQGSEA come from the germline V gene. CDR3 length: 14 amino acids. The junction had 11 bases not matched to a gene; V was cut back by 4 bases and J by 8 bases.

For the CDR3, the DNA is TGTGCCAGCAGTTTAGTGGGACAGCACTCCGACTATGGCTACACCTTC. Translated: CASSLVGQHSDYGYTF. The rearrangement links TRBV28 to TRBJ1-2; 7 bases map to TRBD1. The CDR3 contains 16 residues. The trim removed 2 bases at V and 3 bases at J, leaving 9 bases unmatched. Looked up from germline, CDR1 is MDHEN and CDR2 is SYDVKM.

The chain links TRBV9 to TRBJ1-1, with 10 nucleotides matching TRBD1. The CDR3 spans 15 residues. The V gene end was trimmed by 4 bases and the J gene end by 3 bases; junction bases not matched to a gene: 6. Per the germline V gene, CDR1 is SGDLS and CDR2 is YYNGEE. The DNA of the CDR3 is TGTGCCAGCAGCCCGCGGGACAGGGGATACACTGAAGCTTTCTTT. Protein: CASSPRDRGYTEAFF.

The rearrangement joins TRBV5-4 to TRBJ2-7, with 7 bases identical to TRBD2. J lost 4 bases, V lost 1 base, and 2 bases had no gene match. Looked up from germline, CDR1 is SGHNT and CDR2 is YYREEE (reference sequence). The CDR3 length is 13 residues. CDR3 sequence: CASSLSGVYEQYF. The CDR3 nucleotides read TGTGCCAGCAGCTTGAGCGGGGTATACGAGCAGTACTTC. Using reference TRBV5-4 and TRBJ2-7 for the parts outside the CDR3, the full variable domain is ETGVTQSPTHLIKTRGQQVTLRCSSQSGHNTVSWYQQALGQGPQFIFQYYREEENGRGNFPPRFSGLQFPNYSSELNVNALELDDSALYLCASSLSGVYEQYFGPGTRLTVT.

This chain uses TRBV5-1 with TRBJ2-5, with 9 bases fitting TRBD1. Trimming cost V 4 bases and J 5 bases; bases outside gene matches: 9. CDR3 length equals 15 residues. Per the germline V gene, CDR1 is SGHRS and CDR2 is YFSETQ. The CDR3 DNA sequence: TGCGCCAGCAGCGGATACAGGGGGCTGCAGGAGACCCAGTACTTC. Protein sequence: CASSGYRGLQETQYF.

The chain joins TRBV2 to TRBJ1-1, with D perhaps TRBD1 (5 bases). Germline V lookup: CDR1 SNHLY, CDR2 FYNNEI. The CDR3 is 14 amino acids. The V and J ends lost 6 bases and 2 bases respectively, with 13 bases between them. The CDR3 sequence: CASSPRQLNTEAFF. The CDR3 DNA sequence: TGTGCCAGCAGCCCTCGACAGTTAAACACTGAAGCTTTCTTT.

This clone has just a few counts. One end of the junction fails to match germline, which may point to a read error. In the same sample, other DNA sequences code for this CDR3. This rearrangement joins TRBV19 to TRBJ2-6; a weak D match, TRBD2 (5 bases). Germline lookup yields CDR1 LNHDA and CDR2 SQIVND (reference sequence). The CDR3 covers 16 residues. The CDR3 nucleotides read TGCGCCAGTACTTCCGGGGAAATCTCTGGGGCCAACGTCCTGACTTTC. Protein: CASTSGEISGANVLTF.

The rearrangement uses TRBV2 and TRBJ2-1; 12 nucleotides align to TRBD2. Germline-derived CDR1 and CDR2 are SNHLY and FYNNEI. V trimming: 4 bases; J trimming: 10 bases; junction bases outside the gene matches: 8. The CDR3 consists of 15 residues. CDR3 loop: CASSGLAGGQGEQFF. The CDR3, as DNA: TGTGCCAGCAGTGGTCTAGCGGGAGGGCAGGGAGAGCAGTTCTTC.

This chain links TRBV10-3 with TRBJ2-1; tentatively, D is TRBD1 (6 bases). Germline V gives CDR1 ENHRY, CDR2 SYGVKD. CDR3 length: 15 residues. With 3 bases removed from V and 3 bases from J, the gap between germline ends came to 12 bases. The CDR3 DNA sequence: TGTGCCATCAGTGAATGGGGGCTGGGCTACAATGAGCAGTTCTTC. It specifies CAISEWGLGYNEQFF.